These T cell receptor beta chains were read from a single sample in a study of blood T cell repertoires in COVID-19. Measured with immunoSEQ multiplex PCR; TCRdb has only the in-frame clones, and not every one. The sample lists over 85,000 clones, almost 90% occurring once. The source material was peripheral blood. The receptor set was obtained from a woman aged 70-85 years with acute or convalescent COVID-19. CDR3s include the opening cysteine and the closing phenylalanine or tryptophan. Fields, in order: V gene, J gene, CDR3 protein.

TRBV28	TRBJ2-5	CASSIGVAGTQYF
TRBV11-2	TRBJ2-7	CASSLGTGWYEQYF
TRBV24-1	TRBJ2-7	CAAGTGSYEQYF
TRBV5-6	TRBJ2-1	CASSLFGGLTYNEQFF
TRBV4-2	TRBJ2-7	CASSQDTYEQYF
TRBV4-1	TRBJ2-2	CASSQTRDRVGGELFF
TRBV6-6	TRBJ1-1	CASSYSMGGMTEAFF
TRBV5-5	TRBJ2-2	CASSFWTSRNTGELFF
TRBV2	TRBJ1-6	CASSASLGPGQNNSPLHF
TRBV5-1	TRBJ1-2	CASSQNPDRGQFGYTF
TRBV5-6	TRBJ1-1	CASSLFSKLTEAFF
TRBV30	TRBJ2-5	CAWRGSQETQYF
TRBV3-1/TRBV3-2	TRBJ2-3	CASSQDSLSSTDTQYF
TRBV10-1	TRBJ2-7	CASSESRTGGYEQYF
TRBV19	TRBJ2-5	CASSTSGMETQYF
TRBV13	TRBJ2-4	CASSLTGTGKNIQYF
TRBV28	TRBJ1-1	CASSLAGGLNTEAFF
TRBV6-5	TRBJ1-2	CASRAVDPNYGYTF
TRBV2	TRBJ2-7	CASNLGQGDYEQYF
TRBV7-9	TRBJ1-5	CASSLSGTGFNQPQHF
TRBV20-1	TRBJ2-1	CSARSSHEQFF
TRBV23-1	TRBJ2-2	CASSQSTRICGELFF
TRBV15	TRBJ1-2	CATSREDREVYGYTF
TRBV3-1/TRBV3-2	TRBJ1-3	CASSQFFSSGNTIYF
TRBV19	TRBJ1-2	CASSIEAQGYYGYTF
TRBV3-1/TRBV3-2	TRBJ1-2	CASSHRDSSYGYTF
TRBV7-6	TRBJ2-3	CASSRDRSTDTQYF
TRBV29-1	TRBJ1-1	CSAEAGRAFF
TRBV7-2	TRBJ1-2	CASSSSRTVGGGYTF
TRBV12-3/TRBV12-4	TRBJ2-7	CASRKDRAHEQYF
TRBV19	TRBJ2-6	CASSLRLAGGGSGANVLTF
TRBV2	TRBJ1-5	CASGEEGALNQPQHF
TRBV5-8	TRBJ1-4	CASSLTGTATNEKLFF
TRBV10-2	TRBJ2-1	CASSETGFPWGNEQFF
TRBV14	TRBJ1-3	CASSQRGNEGNTIYF
TRBV4-2	TRBJ1-4	CASSQGQGRRTNEKLFF
TRBV7-8	TRBJ1-1	CASSHRGPGTEAFF
TRBV5-6	TRBJ1-3	CASSSPGQGRHTIYF
TRBV5-1	TRBJ2-3	CASSQDRGTDTQYF
TRBV6-6	TRBJ2-3	CAISRGDDTQYF
TRBV16	TRBJ1-4	CASSQSRATNEKLFF
TRBV6-1	TRBJ2-3	CASSDQAPSTDTQYF
TRBV24-1	TRBJ2-3	CATSDFLAGIEGDTQYF
TRBV27	TRBJ1-6	CASSLEGETYNSPLHF
TRBV5-1	TRBJ2-5	CASSQGTSPETQYF
TRBV4-1	TRBJ1-3	CASSLKSSGNTIYF
TRBV2	TRBJ1-2	CASSPAPDISYTF
TRBV2	TRBJ2-7	CASSWDRDDEQYF
TRBV5-1	TRBJ2-3	CASSPGLAASTDTQYF
TRBV20-1	TRBJ2-4	CSASQGAKNIQYF
TRBV15	TRBJ1-2	CATSRDGRNYGYTF
TRBV19	TRBJ2-2	CASSIDQRGSGELFF
TRBV19	TRBJ2-1	CASSTHRGTNEQFF
TRBV5-4	TRBJ2-3	CASSSHAGGVSADTQYF
TRBV6-2/TRBV6-3	TRBJ2-7	CASSYSNRGRRRGYEQYF
TRBV27	TRBJ2-7	CASSQGKIYEQYF
TRBV2	TRBJ1-6	CARGGPQANSPLHF
TRBV6-2/TRBV6-3	TRBJ1-6	CASSYRAWDRVNSPLHF
TRBV11-2	TRBJ2-3	CASSPRRGSSYTQYF
TRBV7-3	TRBJ2-3	CASRRENTDTQYF